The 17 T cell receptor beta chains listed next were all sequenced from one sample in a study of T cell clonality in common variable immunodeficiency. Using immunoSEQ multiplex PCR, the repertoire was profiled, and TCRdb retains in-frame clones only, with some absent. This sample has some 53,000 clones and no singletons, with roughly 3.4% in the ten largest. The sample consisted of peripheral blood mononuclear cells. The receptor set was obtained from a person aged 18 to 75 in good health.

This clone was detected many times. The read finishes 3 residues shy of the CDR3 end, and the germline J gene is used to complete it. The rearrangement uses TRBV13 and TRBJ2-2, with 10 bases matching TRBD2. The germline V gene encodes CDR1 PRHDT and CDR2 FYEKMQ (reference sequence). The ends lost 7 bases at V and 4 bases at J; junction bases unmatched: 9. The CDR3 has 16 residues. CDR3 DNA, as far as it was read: TGTGCCAGCATTCGGGAGCGGGAGGGCCGCACCGGGGAG. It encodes CASIREREGRTGE. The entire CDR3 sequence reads CASIREREGRTGELFF.

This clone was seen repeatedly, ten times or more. The sequenced CDR3 bases are TGTGCCAGCAAAAAGACAGGGAAGTCAGATACG. The encoded protein is CASKKTGKSDT. In full, the CDR3 is CASKKTGKSDTQYF. V is TRBV7-2 and J is TRBJ2-3; 7 bases line up with TRBD1. The observed sequence ends 3 residues before the CDR3 terminus, with the missing tail filled in from the germline J gene. J lost 4 bases, V lost 7 bases, and 8 bases had no gene match. Germline loops: CDR1 SGHTA, CDR2 FQGNSA. CDR3 length: 14 amino acids.

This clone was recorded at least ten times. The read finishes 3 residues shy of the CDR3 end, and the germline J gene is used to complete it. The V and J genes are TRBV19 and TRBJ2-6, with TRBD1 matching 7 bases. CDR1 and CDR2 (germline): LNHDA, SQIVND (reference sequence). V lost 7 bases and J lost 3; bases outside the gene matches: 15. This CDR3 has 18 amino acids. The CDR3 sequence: CASTLWQGESFGANVLTF. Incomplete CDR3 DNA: TGTGCCAGTACCCTATGGCAGGGGGAGTCCTTTGGGGCCAACGTC.

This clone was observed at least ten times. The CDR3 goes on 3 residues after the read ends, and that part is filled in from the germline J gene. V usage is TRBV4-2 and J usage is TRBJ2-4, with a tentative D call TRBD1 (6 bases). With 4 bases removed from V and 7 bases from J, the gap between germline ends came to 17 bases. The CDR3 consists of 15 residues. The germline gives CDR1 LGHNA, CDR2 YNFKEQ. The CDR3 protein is CASSPTSPRGNIQYF. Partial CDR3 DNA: TGTGCCAGCAGCCCCACATCCCCGAGGGGGAACATT.

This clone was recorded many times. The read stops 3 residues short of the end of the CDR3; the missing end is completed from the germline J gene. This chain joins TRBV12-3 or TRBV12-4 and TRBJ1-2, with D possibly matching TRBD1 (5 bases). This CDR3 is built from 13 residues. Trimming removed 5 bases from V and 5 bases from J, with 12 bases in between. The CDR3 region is CASSPTGIYGYTF. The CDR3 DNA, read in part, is TGTGCCAGCAGTCCTACAGGAATATATGGC.

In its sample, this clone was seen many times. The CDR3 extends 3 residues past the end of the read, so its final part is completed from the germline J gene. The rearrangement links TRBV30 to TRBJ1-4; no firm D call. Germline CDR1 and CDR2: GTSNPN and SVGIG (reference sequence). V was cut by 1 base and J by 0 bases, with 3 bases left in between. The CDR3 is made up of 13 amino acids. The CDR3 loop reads CAWSAATNEKLFF. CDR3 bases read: TGTGCCTGGAGTGCTGCAACTAATGAAAAA.

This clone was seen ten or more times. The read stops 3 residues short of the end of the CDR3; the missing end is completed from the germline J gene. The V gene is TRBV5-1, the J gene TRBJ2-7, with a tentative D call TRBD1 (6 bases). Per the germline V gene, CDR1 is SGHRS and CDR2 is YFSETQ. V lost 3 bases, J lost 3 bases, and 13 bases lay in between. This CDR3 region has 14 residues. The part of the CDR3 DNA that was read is TGCGCCAGCAGCTCTCCGGCAGGGGACTACGAG. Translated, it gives CASSSPAGDYE. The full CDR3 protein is CASSSPAGDYEQYF.

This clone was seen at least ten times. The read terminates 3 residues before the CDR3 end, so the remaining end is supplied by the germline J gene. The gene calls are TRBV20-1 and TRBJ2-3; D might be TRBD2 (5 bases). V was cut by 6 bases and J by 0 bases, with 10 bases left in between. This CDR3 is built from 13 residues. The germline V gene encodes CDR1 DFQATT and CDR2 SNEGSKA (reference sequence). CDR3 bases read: TGCAGTGCCCTATGGACTAGCACAGATACG. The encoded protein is CSALWTSTDT. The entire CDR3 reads CSALWTSTDTQYF.

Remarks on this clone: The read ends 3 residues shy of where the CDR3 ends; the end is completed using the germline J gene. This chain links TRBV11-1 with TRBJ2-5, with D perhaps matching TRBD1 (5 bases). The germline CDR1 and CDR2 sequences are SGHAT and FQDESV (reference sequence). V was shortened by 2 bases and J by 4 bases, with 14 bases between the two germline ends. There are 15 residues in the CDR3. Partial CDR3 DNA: TGTGCCAGCAGCTTAAATGGAAGGGGCGGAGAGACC. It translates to CASSLNGRGGET. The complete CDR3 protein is CASSLNGRGGETQYF.

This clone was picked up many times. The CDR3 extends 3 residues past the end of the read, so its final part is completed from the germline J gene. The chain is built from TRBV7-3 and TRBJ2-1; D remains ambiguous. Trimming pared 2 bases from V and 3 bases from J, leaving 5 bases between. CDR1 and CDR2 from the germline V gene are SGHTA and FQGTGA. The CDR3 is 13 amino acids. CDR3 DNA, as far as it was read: TGTGCCAGCAGCTTAGGCCTCTACAATGAG. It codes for CASSLGLYNE. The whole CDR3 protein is CASSLGLYNEQFF.

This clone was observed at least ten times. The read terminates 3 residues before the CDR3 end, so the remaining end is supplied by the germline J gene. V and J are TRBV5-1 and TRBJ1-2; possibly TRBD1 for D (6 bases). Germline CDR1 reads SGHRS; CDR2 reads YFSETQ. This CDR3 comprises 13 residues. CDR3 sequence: CASSLGQVDGYTF. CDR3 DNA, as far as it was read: TGCGCCAGCAGCTTGGGACAGGTGGACGGC.

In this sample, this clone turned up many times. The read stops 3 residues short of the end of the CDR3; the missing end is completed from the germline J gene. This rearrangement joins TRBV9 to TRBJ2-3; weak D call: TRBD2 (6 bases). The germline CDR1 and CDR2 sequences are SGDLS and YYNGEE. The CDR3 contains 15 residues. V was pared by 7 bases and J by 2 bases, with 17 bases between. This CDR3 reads CASGFRRDSTDTQYF. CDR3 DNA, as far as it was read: TGTGCCAGCGGTTTCCGGCGGGATTCCACAGATACG.

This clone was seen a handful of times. The sequenced part of the CDR3 DNA is TGCAGTGCTAGAGAAGACAGGGGGCTAGGGAACACTGAA. Its protein is CSAREDRGLGNTE. The entire CDR3 protein is CSAREDRGLGNTEAFF. The gene calls are TRBV20-1 and TRBJ1-1; 10 bases are a match to TRBD1. With the read ending 3 residues before the CDR3 end, the germline J gene is used to fill in that end. The CDR3 covers 16 residues. V lost 0 bases to trimming and J lost 1 base; unmatched junction nucleotides: 5. In germline, CDR1 is DFQATT, CDR2 SNEGSKA (reference sequence).

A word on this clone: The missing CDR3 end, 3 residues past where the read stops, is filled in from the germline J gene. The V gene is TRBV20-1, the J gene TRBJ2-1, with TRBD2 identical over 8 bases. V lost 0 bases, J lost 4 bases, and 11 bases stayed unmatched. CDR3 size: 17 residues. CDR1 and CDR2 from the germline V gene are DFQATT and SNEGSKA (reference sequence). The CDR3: CSARERAVRGGYNEQFF. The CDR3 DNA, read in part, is TGCAGTGCTAGAGAACGAGCGGTCCGGGGGGGTTACAATGAG.

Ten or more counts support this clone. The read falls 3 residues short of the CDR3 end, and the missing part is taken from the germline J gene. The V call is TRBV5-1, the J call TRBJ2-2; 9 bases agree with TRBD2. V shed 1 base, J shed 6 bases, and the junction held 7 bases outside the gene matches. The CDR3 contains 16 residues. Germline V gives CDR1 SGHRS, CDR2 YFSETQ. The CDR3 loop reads CASSLFHAGGSGELFF. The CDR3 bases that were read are TGCGCCAGCAGCTTGTTCCACGCGGGAGGGTCCGGGGAG. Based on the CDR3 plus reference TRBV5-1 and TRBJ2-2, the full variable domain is KAGVTQTPRYLIKTRGQQVTLSCSPISGHRSVSWYQQTPGQGLQFLFEYFSETQRNKGNFPGRFSGRQFSNSRSEMNVSTLELGDSALYLCASSLFHAGGSGELFFGEGSRLTVL.

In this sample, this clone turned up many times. CDR3 amino acids: CSTKRGSGDTEAFF. The DNA read from the CDR3 is TGCAGTACAAAGAGGGGGTCTGGGGACACTGAA. The chain recombines TRBV20-1 with TRBJ1-1; tentatively, D is TRBD1 (6 bases). Coverage ceases 3 residues before the CDR3 finishes, and the germline J gene fills in the end. Looked up from germline, CDR1 is DFQATT and CDR2 is SNEGSKA (reference sequence). The CDR3 is 14 amino acids. V was shortened by 8 bases and J by 3 bases, with 19 bases between the two germline ends.

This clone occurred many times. The sequenced CDR3 bases are TGTGCCAGCAGCTTAGCTTGGACATCGGATGAG. Encoded protein: CASSLAWTSDE. The full CDR3 is CASSLAWTSDEQFF. The V call is TRBV7-2, the J call TRBJ2-1; a possible D gene is TRBD1 (5 bases). The read terminates 3 residues ahead of where the CDR3 ends, so the germline J gene completes it. Germline assignment: CDR1 SGHTA and CDR2 FQGNSA. The CDR3 covers 14 residues. The ends were cut back, 0 bases at V and 8 bases at J, with 11 bases in the middle.